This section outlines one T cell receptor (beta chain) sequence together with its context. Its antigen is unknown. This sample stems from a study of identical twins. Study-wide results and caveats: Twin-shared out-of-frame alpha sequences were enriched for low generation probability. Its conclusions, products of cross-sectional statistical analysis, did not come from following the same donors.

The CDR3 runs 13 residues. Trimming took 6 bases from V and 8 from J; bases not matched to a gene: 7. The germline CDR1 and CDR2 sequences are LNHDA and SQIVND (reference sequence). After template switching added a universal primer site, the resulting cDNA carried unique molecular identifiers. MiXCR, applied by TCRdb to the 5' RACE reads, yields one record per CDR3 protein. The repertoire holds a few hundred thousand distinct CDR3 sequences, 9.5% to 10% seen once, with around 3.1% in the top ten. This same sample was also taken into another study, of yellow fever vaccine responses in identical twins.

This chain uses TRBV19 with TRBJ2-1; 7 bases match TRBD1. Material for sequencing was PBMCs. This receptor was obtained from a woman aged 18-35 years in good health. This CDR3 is CASRTGLRDEQFF. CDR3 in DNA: TGTGCCAGTAGGACAGGGTTGCGCGATGAGCAGTTCTTC.